The entry that follows covers one TCR beta chain sequence. Its target is not known. Germline V lookup: CDR1 SGHAT, CDR2 FQNNGV. The CDR3 contains 19 residues. V lost 5 bases to trimming and J lost 4 bases, with 24 bases between them. Unique molecular identifiers tagged the TCR beta cDNA libraries. One entry per CDR3 protein results from TCRdb running MiXCR on the PCR reads. The repertoire holds around 400,000 distinct CDR3 sequences, with less than 40% as singletons. This record belongs to a study of post-analysis software for immune sequencing data. Looking at the study overall: Courses of disease covered relapsing-remitting, secondary progressive and progressive-relapsing multiple sclerosis. Study-wide points: Patients had higher frequencies than controls of five TRBV segments, including TRBV5-6, TRBV5-1 and TRBV20-1. Versus controls, multiple sclerosis patients showed significantly lower diversity (normalized Chao1).

This clonotype was sampled from a girl aged 2-10 years with multiple sclerosis. J is TRBJ2-6 and V is TRBV11-2, with D possibly matching TRBD1 (5 bases). Sequencing was performed on blood. The CDR3 is CASSLVFRQGLNGANVLTF. The CDR3 DNA reads TGTGCCAGCAGCCTCGTATTTCGGCAGGGCTTAAACGGGGCCAACGTCCTGACTTTC.